Below are 26 T cell receptor beta chains sequenced from a single sample in a study of cytomegalovirus exposure and HLA in healthy donors. Amplification used 60 Vbeta primers and 13 Jbeta primers. TCRdb keeps only in-frame clones here, not all; method: immunoSEQ multiplex PCR. The data show about 100,000 clones, with roughly 76% seen just once and roughly 20% held by the top ten. Sequenced sample: PBMCs. Receptor source: a woman aged 55-70 years in good health and CMV-seropositive.

V gene TRBV29-1 combines with J gene TRBJ1-2; 8 bases fit TRBD1. Germline V gene lookup returns CDR1 SQVTM and CDR2 ANQGSEA. The CDR3 runs 12 residues. V was clipped by 5 bases and J by 3 bases; unmatched bases: 2. CDR3 amino acids: CSVTTGDYGYTF. The DNA for the CDR3 is TGCAGCGTTACGACAGGGGACTATGGCTACACCTTC.

A few counts support this clone. The J gene is TRBJ1-2, the V gene TRBV29-1; TRBD1 might be the D (6 bases). The CDR3 extends over 13 amino acids. Germline V gene sequence: CDR1 SQVTM, CDR2 ANQGSEA. The V and J ends lost 1 base and 3 bases respectively, with 9 bases between them. The CDR3 sequence is CSVEGGQHYGYTF. The CDR3, as DNA: TGCAGCGTTGAAGGGGGACAACACTATGGCTACACCTTC. Complete variable domain (other parts from reference TRBV29-1 and TRBJ1-2): SAVISQKPSRDICQRGTSLTIQCQVDSQVTMMFWYRQQPGQSLTLIATANQGSEATYESGFVIDKFPISRPNLTFSTLTVSNMSPEDSSIYLCSVEGGQHYGYTFGSGTRLTVV.

The J gene is TRBJ2-7, the V gene TRBV28; TRBD1 agrees at 9 bases. CDR1 and CDR2 (germline): MDHEN, SYDVKM. The length of the CDR3 is 15 residues. V lost 5 bases to trimming and J lost 5 bases; unmatched junction nucleotides: 10. The CDR3 bases are TGTGCCAGCAGTACGAGGGGACAGGGCGGCGACGAGCAGTACTTC. Residues: CASSTRGQGGDEQYF.

The chain employs TRBV4-1 and TRBJ2-6, with 7 nucleotides matching TRBD1. Unmatched junction bases numbered 1, after V lost 2 bases and J lost 3 bases. CDR1 MGHRA and CDR2 YSYEKL come from the germline V gene. CDR3 length: 15 amino acids. CDR3 coding DNA: TGCGCCAGCAGCCAAACAGGGGATGGGGCCAACGTCCTGACTTTC. It translates to CASSQTGDGANVLTF.

This chain links TRBV5-4 with TRBJ2-3, with D perhaps TRBD2 (6 bases). This CDR3 comprises 15 residues. Germline V gene lookup returns CDR1 SGHNT and CDR2 YYREEE (reference sequence). V was pared by 3 bases and J by 0 bases, with 11 bases between. The CDR3 region is CASSSDGGSTDTQYF. The DNA of the CDR3 is TGTGCCAGCAGCTCGGATGGAGGGAGCACAGATACGCAGTATTTT. Variable domain in full (rest from reference TRBV5-4 and TRBJ2-3): ETGVTQSPTHLIKTRGQQVTLRCSSQSGHNTVSWYQQALGQGPQFIFQYYREEENGRGNFPPRFSGLQFPNYSSELNVNALELDDSALYLCASSSDGGSTDTQYFGPGTRLTVL.

The V and J genes are TRBV25-1 and TRBJ2-1, with D uncertain. The germline V and J ends were trimmed by 1 base and 0 bases, with 10 bases remaining between them. CDR1 MGHDK and CDR2 SYGVNS come from the germline V gene. CDR3 size: 16 residues. The CDR3 loop is CASSESRASSYNEQFF. For the CDR3, the DNA is TGTGCCAGCAGTGAATCTCGTGCTAGCTCCTACAATGAGCAGTTCTTC.

This clone occurred once. This sequence joins TRBV7-9 and TRBJ2-1; D is unclear. Germline CDR1 SEHNR, CDR2 FQNEAQ (reference sequence). The CDR3 length is 14 residues. Deletions cut 1 base from V and 5 bases from J, with 9 bases between. CDR3 coding DNA: TGTGCCAGCAGCTTAGAACCTACGAACAATGAGCAGTTCTTC. It codes for CASSLEPTNNEQFF.

The gene calls are TRBV19 and TRBJ1-2, with 7 bases that match TRBD1. CDR3 length: 16 residues. CDR1 and CDR2 from the germline V gene are LNHDA and SQIVND (reference sequence). The junction had 5 bases not matched to a gene; V was cut back by 1 base and J by 0 bases. CDR3: CASSIGQGRANYGYTF. Written as DNA, the CDR3 is TGTGCCAGTAGTATAGGACAGGGAAGAGCTAACTATGGCTACACCTTC.

The chain uses TRBV30 and TRBJ2-1; 8 positions agree with TRBD2. After removal of 4 bases from V and 4 bases from J, the junction contained 6 bases not matched to a gene. Germline V gives CDR1 GTSNPN, CDR2 SVGIG (reference sequence). The CDR3 spans 14 residues. In nucleotides, the CDR3 is TGTGCCTGGACTAAGGGACTAGATTACAATGAGCAGTTCTTC. Translated, it gives CAWTKGLDYNEQFF.

The chain couples TRBV5-4 to TRBJ2-1; D uncertain. Germline V lookup: CDR1 SGHNT, CDR2 YYREEE (reference sequence). This CDR3 is built from 13 residues. Trimming removed 5 bases at V and 7 bases at J, with 13 bases between. The CDR3 spells CASSFPFPNEQFF. The DNA for the CDR3 is TGTGCCAGCAGTTTCCCTTTTCCGAATGAGCAGTTCTTC.

This clone was picked up one time. This sequence joins TRBV27 and TRBJ2-1; D possibly corresponds to TRBD1 (6 bases). V was cut by 10 bases and J by 7 bases, with 17 bases left in between. The CDR3 loop spans 13 amino acids. Germline loops: CDR1 MNHEY, CDR2 SMNVEV (reference sequence). In DNA, the CDR3 is TGTGCCACCTCTTACCGAAGGGGGAATGAGCAGTTCTTC. This codes for CATSYRRGNEQFF.

The chain combines TRBV6-5 with TRBJ1-1; D is ambiguous. Germline assignment: CDR1 MNHEY and CDR2 SVGAGI. Trimming took off 4 bases at V and 4 bases at J, with 19 bases between the two ends. There are 16 residues in the CDR3. In nucleotides, the CDR3 is TGTGCCAGCAGTTTAGCTGGATCCCGTCTTTTCACTGAAGCTTTCTTT. This gives the protein CASSLAGSRLFTEAFF.

This clone is a singleton in its sample. The CDR3 loop is CASSLPGQLYEQYF. The CDR3 nucleotides read TGCGCCAGCAGCCTCCCGGGACAGCTCTACGAGCAGTACTTC. The rearrangement joins TRBV5-1 to TRBJ2-7; the match to TRBD1 covers 7 bases. The length of the CDR3 is 14 residues. Germline CDR1 and CDR2: SGHRS and YFSETQ. With 4 bases clipped from V and 3 bases from J, the junction kept 7 bases outside the gene matches.

The chain joins TRBV27 to TRBJ1-1; D is possibly TRBD1 (6 bases). The germline gives CDR1 MNHEY, CDR2 SMNVEV (reference sequence). The CDR3 has 14 residues. V was pared by 5 bases and J by 1 base, with 11 bases between. The CDR3 DNA reads as TGTGCCAGCAGTCGGACAGTGCCGAACACTGAAGCTTTCTTT. Its protein product is CASSRTVPNTEAFF.

The chain is built from TRBV6-1 and TRBJ2-7; 7 bases are shared with TRBD1. The CDR3 runs to 14 residues. Looked up from germline, CDR1 is MNHNS and CDR2 is SASEGT. V dropped 7 bases and J dropped 2; count of bases not matched to a gene: 8. The CDR3 region is CASTLTGVTYEQYF. The CDR3 DNA is TGTGCCAGCACCCTTACAGGGGTGACCTACGAGCAGTACTTC.

The CDR3 nucleotides read TGTGCCAGCAGCTTAGAATTCAGGGGGAACGCCTACGAGCAGTACTTC. Protein product: CASSLEFRGNAYEQYF. The V and J genes are TRBV7-8 and TRBJ2-7; 7 nucleotides line up with TRBD1. The CDR3 is made up of 16 amino acids. Germline V gene lookup returns CDR1 SGHVS and CDR2 FQNEAQ. With 1 base clipped from V and 2 bases from J, the junction kept 8 bases outside the gene matches.

The rearrangement uses TRBV11-2 and TRBJ2-1; 7 bases align to TRBD1. The germline gives CDR1 SGHAT, CDR2 FQNNGV. V lost 7 bases to trimming and J lost 1 base; unmatched junction nucleotides: 13. There are 17 residues in the CDR3. The CDR3 spells CASTLRGQGVSYNEQFF. The CDR3 nucleotides are TGTGCCAGCACCCTTAGGGGCCAGGGGGTGTCCTACAATGAGCAGTTCTTC.

J is TRBJ2-1 and V is TRBV9, with TRBD1 matching over 7 bases. The CDR3 totals 16 residues. V shed 2 bases and J 3 bases; nucleotides not matched to a gene: 8. The V gene's germline CDR1 is SGDLS and CDR2 YYNGEE. CDR3 sequence: CASSVSGQVRYNEQFF. CDR3 nucleotide sequence: TGTGCCAGCAGCGTCTCCGGACAGGTCCGCTACAATGAGCAGTTCTTC.

This clone was seen only once. The chain combines TRBV27 with TRBJ1-4; TRBD1 matches 8 bases. This CDR3 region has 14 residues. In germline, CDR1 is MNHEY, CDR2 SMNVEV (reference sequence). V shed 4 bases and J 10 bases; nucleotides not matched to a gene: 8. The CDR3 nucleotides read TGTGCCAGCAGTTCGGACAGGGATAGAGGAAAACTGTTTTTT. Protein sequence: CASSSDRDRGKLFF.

The chain recombines TRBV5-1 with TRBJ2-3, with D possibly TRBD2 on 6 matching bases. This CDR3 is 15 amino acids long. Trimming removed 4 bases from V and 0 bases from J, with 12 bases in between. CDR1 and CDR2 (germline): SGHRS, YFSETQ. This chain's CDR3 is CASSGSGTSTDTQYF. The CDR3 bases are TGCGCCAGCAGCGGATCCGGGACTAGCACAGATACGCAGTATTTT.

V and J are TRBV7-8 and TRBJ1-2; 7 nucleotides match TRBD1. Germline CDR1 reads SGHVS; CDR2 reads FQNEAQ. V was clipped by 4 bases and J by 0 bases; unmatched bases: 8. The CDR3 runs to 16 residues. In nucleotides, the CDR3 is TGTGCCAGCAGCTCCCGACAGGGCCCCTCTAACTATGGCTACACCTTC. Translation: CASSSRQGPSNYGYTF.

The genes are TRBV18 and TRBJ2-3, with D possibly TRBD2 on 6 matching bases. Germline V gives CDR1 KGHSH, CDR2 LQKENI. Deletions cut 0 bases from V and 9 bases from J, with 10 bases between. This CDR3 comprises 13 residues. CDR3 DNA sequence: TGTGCCAGCTCACCACCGACTAGGAGGACGCAGTATTTT. This sequence encodes CASSPPTRRTQYF.

This rearrangement joins TRBV28 to TRBJ1-1; D is undetermined. The germline V gene has CDR1 MDHEN and CDR2 SYDVKM. Trimming pared 2 bases from V and 7 bases from J, leaving 8 bases between. The CDR3 is 12 residues long. The CDR3 spells CASSLRRFEAFF. The CDR3 region has the DNA TGTGCCAGCAGTTTAAGGAGGTTTGAAGCTTTCTTT.

The chain carries TRBV30 and TRBJ1-4; 8 bases are shared with TRBD1. The CDR3 runs to 17 residues. From germline, CDR1 is GTSNPN and CDR2 SVGIG (reference sequence). J was trimmed by 7 bases and V by 0 bases; bases with no gene match: 13. The CDR3 region has the DNA TGTGCCTGGAGTGTAAACTCGGACAGGGTTGGTCCTGAAAAACTGTTTTTT. It codes for CAWSVNSDRVGPEKLFF. The whole variable domain, filled in from reference TRBV30 and TRBJ1-4, reads SQTIHQWPATLVQPVGSPLSLECTVEGTSNPNLYWYRQAAGRGLQLLFYSVGIGQISSEVPQNLSASRPQDRQFILSSKKLLLSDSGFYLCAWSVNSDRVGPEKLFFGSGTQLSVL.

The rearrangement uses TRBV5-4 and TRBJ2-2, with D tentatively TRBD1 (5 bases). The CDR3 sequence is 15 residues long. Germline CDR1 and CDR2: SGHNT and YYREEE (reference sequence). Trimming shortened V by 0 bases and J by 4 bases, and 10 bases separated the two germline ends. CDR3 sequence: CASSLVQGSTGELFF. In nucleotides, the CDR3 is TGTGCCAGCAGCTTGGTCCAGGGCTCCACCGGGGAGCTGTTTTTT.

This clone was observed a handful of times. The CDR3 coding sequence is TGTGCCAGCAGCACTCTAGCGGGAGTTAGAAACGAGCAGTACTTC. Amino acid sequence: CASSTLAGVRNEQYF. The chain couples TRBV6-6 to TRBJ2-7, with TRBD2 matching 10 bases. Germline CDR1 and CDR2: MNHNY and SVGAGI (reference sequence). CDR3 length equals 15 residues. J was trimmed by 5 bases and V by 6 bases; bases with no gene match: 10.